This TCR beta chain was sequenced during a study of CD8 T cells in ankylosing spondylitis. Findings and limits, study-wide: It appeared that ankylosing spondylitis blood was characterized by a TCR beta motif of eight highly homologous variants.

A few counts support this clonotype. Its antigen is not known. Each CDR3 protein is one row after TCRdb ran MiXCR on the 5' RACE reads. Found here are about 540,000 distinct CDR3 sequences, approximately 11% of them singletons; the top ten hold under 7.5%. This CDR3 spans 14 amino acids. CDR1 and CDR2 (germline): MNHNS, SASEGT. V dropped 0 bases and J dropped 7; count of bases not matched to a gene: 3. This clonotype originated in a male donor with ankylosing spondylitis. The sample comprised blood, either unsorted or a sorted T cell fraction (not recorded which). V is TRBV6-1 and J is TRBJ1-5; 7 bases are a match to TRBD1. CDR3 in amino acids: CASSEAGGRQPQHF. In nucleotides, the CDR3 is TGTGCCAGCAGTGAAGCAGGGGGCCGGCAGCCCCAGCATTTT.